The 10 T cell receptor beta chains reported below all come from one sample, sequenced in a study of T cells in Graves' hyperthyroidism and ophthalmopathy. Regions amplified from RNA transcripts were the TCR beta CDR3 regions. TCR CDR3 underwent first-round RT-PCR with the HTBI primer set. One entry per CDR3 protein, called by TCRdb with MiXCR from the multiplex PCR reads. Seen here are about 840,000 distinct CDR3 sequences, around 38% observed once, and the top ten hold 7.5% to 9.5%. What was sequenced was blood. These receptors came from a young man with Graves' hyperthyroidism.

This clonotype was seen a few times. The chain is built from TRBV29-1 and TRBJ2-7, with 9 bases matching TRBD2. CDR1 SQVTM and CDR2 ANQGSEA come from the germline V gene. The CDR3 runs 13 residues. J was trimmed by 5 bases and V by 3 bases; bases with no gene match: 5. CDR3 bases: TGCAGCGTTGAGGCGGGAGGGGCCCACGAGCAGTACTTC. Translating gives CSVEAGGAHEQYF.

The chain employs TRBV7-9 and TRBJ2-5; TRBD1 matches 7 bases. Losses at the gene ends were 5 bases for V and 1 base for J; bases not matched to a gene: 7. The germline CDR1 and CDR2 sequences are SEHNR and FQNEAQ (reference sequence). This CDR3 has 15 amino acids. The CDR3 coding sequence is TGTGCCAGCAGCCCTGACAGGGTCAGCCAAGAGACCCAGTACTTC. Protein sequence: CASSPDRVSQETQYF.

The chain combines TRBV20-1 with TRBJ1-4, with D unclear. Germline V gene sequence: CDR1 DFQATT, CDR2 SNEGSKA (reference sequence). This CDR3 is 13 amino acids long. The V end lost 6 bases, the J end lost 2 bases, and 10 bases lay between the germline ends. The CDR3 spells CSASPGTNEKLFF. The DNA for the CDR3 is TGCAGTGCCTCCCCGGGGACTAATGAAAAACTGTTTTTT.

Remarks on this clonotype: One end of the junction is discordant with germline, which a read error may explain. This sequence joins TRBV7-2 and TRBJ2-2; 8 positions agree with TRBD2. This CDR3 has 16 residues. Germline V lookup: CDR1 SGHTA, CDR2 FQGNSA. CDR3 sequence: CASSQEGLVNTGELFF. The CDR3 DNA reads TGCGCCAGCAGCCAAGAGGGACTAGTGAACACCGGGGAGCTGTTTTTT.

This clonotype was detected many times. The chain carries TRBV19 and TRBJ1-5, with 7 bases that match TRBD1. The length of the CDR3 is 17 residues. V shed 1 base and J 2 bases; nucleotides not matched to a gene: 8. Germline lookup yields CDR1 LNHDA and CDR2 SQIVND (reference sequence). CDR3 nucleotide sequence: TGTGCCAGTAGTATAGCCGAGGGGGCGCCGGGCAATCAGCCCCAGCATTTT. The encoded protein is CASSIAEGAPGNQPQHF.

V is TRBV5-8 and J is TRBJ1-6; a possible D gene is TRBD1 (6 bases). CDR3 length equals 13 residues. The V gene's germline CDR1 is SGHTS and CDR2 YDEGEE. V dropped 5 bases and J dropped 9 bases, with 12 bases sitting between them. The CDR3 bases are TGTGCCAGCAGAGGGGGATTCGGTTCACCCCTCCACTTT. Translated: CASRGGFGSPLHF.

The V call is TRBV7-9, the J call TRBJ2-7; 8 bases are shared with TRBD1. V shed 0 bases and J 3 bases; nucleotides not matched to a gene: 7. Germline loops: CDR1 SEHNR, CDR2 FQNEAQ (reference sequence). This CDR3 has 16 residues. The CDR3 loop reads CASSLAMGTGLYEQYF. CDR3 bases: TGTGCCAGCAGCTTAGCGATGGGGACAGGCCTCTACGAGCAGTACTTC.

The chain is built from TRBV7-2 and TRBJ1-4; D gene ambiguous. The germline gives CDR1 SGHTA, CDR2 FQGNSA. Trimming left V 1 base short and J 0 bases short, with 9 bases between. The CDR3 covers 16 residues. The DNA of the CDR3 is TGTGCCAGCAGCTTAGGGTTCGGTGCAACTAATGAAAAACTGTTTTTT. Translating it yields CASSLGFGATNEKLFF.

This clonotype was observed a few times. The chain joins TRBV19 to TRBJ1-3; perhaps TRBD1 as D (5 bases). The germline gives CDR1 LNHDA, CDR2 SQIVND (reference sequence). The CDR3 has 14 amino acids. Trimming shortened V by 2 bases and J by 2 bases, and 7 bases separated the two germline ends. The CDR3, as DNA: TGTGCCAGTAGTATAAGGGGAACTGGAAACACCATATATTTT. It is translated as CASSIRGTGNTIYF.

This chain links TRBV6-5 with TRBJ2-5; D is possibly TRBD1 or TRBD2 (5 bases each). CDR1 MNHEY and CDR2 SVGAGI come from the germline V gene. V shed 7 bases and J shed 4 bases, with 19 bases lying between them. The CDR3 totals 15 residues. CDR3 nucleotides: TGTGCCAGCAATCATGGGTACGGGGCTGCAGAGACCCAGTACTTC. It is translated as CASNHGYGAAETQYF.